Sequencing of this TCR beta chain was carried out in a study of cytomegalovirus exposure and HLA in healthy donors. The CDR3 has 15 amino acids. Unmatched junction bases numbered 6, after V lost 0 bases and J lost 5 bases. Germline V gene lookup returns CDR1 MNHNS and CDR2 SASEGT. 13 Jbeta primers and 60 Vbeta primers were used for the PCR. Produced via immunoSEQ multiplex PCR; TCRdb's table is partial and in-frame only. The table lists 90,000 to 150,000 clones, roughly 65% of them singletons, with 10% in the top ten. The TCR comes from a man aged 40-50 years in good health and CMV-seropositive. The genes are TRBV6-1 and TRBJ2-5, with TRBD2 matching 7 bases. Material for sequencing was PBMCs. The CDR3 DNA reads as TGTGCCAGCAGTGAAGCGTTTGGGGGAGGGGAGACCCAGTACTTC. Protein product: CASSEAFGGGETQYF.